This TCR beta chain was found in a study of T cell responses to AZD1222 COVID-19 vaccine. Study-wide findings and caveats: Mapped onto spike, vaccine-associated CD4 TCRs spanned it and were dominant at 160-218 and 743-854. Possibly, clonal diversity was underestimated; donors were largely white British and included more females. Nearly half of spike-specific TCRs reportedly target unmutated variant regions. Two AZD1222 doses significantly raised spike-specific TCR breadth and depth over controls.

The V end lost 9 bases, the J end lost 7 bases, and 17 bases lay between the germline ends. Germline CDR1 and CDR2: SNHLY and FYNNEI. The CDR3 is made up of 13 amino acids. Produced via immunoSEQ multiplex PCR; TCRdb's table is partial and in-frame only. This table holds roughly 140,000 clones, roughly 92% found once. On this clone: Its matching antigen is unknown.

The material sequenced was peripheral blood, taken 28 days after the second AZD1222 dose. The gene calls are TRBV2 and TRBJ2-3, with a weak D call TRBD1 (5 bases). The TCR was taken from an adult who received the AZD1222 COVID-19 vaccine. DNA for the CDR3: TGTGCCAGAACTAAGGGGAATGAGAATACGCAGTATTTT. The encoded protein is CARTKGNENTQYF.